This TCR beta chain stems from a study of early T cells in non-severe SARS-CoV-2 infection. Study-level information: The input, bulk RNA from unsorted whole blood, was sequenced, and chains were unpaired.

TCRdb re-called the 5' RACE reads through MiXCR, storing one row per CDR3 protein. The data contain about 83,000 distinct CDR3 sequences, approximately 14% of them seen just once; the ten biggest clones take up about 1.4%. This clonotype occurred once. This CDR3 spans 13 amino acids. V was clipped by 9 bases and J by 3 bases, with 15 bases between them. Germline V lookup: CDR1 LGHDT, CDR2 YNNKEL (reference sequence). The TCR originated in an adult who was a healthcare worker with PCR-confirmed SARS-CoV-2 infection or an uninfected control (not recorded which). The sequenced sample was whole blood. The chain links TRBV3-1 to TRBJ2-7; D is perhaps TRBD1 (6 bases). The CDR3 sequence: CASWGPGSYEQYF. In DNA form, the CDR3 reads TGTGCCAGTTGGGGGCCTGGGAGCTACGAGCAGTACTTC.